This T cell receptor (beta chain) stems from a study of beta chain features in type 1 diabetes. Points from the study as a whole: A greater similarity of naive, central memory and Treg TCRB repertoires was seen among patients than among healthy donors. PCR might pick shorter templates more often, in the same way for patients and controls. When Type 1 diabetes patients were examined, their TCRB CDR3s proved moderately but significantly shorter in all four CD4+ subsets.

This clone has a handful of counts. The antigen remains undetermined. CD4+ cells of the naive, central memory, regulatory and stem cell-like memory types were sorted via CD45RO/CCR7/CD25/CD127/CD95/CD27. Germline-derived CDR1 and CDR2 are LNHNV and YYDKDF (reference sequence). The V end lost 0 bases, the J end lost 2 bases, and 14 bases lay between the germline ends. The CDR3 runs 16 residues. All of the isolated RNA was reverse transcribed, so expressed TCRB transcripts were sequenced. Deep immunoSEQ sequencing covered naive, central memory and regulatory T cell samples. Profiled with immunoSEQ multiplex PCR; TCRdb holds only in-frame clones, not every one. Here the sample spans about 650,000 clones, approximately 13% being singletons.

Sequenced input: naive CD4+ T cells from blood. The rearrangement uses TRBV15 and TRBJ2-7, with D possibly being TRBD1 (6 bases). This sequence originates from a man aged 25-45 years with type 1 diabetes. This chain's CDR3 is CATSRDLVDRAYEQYF. The CDR3 DNA sequence: TGTGCCACCAGCAGAGATCTGGTGGACAGAGCCTACGAGCAGTACTTC.